This T cell receptor (beta chain) was sequenced during a study of vaccination and CD4 T cells after COVID-19. Study results and caveats: The appearance of a median approximately 90% of reactive clones in convalescent patients occurred only post-vaccination.

Treatment in this sample: approximately 9-day PBMC culture with coronavirus spike peptide pools or control peptides (ViraFEST assay). On this clonotype itself: The target antigen is unknown.

Researchers used the Oncomine TCR Beta short-read assay to sequence DNA from cultured CD4+ T cells. One entry per CDR3 protein results from TCRdb running MiXCR on the PCR reads. Of approximately 10,000 distinct CDR3 sequences in the sample, roughly three fifths were seen once. The CDR3 is made up of 15 amino acids. The germline V gene encodes CDR1 SGHTA and CDR2 FQGNSA. V gave up 5 bases and J gave up 6 bases, with 17 bases separating them. The genes are TRBV7-2 and TRBJ2-1; the D gene is possibly TRBD2 (6 bases). The source of this sequence is a human donor who had recovered from COVID-19. Sequences were obtained from CD4+ T cells from blood, cultured in vitro. The CDR3 sequence: CASSVLAGLFNEQFF. CDR3 nucleotide sequence: TGTGCCAGCAGCGTTCTGGCGGGACTTTTCAATGAGCAGTTCTTC.